One and the same sample provided the 14 T cell receptor beta chains below, sequenced in a study of cytomegalovirus exposure and HLA in healthy donors (dated 2017 in TCRdb). Library creation used the immunoSEQ multiplex PCR assay. The multiplex PCR relied on a mix of 60 forward primers for TCR Vbeta segments and 13 reverse primers for TCR Jbeta segments. What TCRdb holds here is the immuneACCESS table cut down to in-frame rearrangements. Part of the clones is not present; checked against another copy, under half of the missing clones reflect an unresolved V gene, and the others are unexplained. The sample table holds 150,000 to 200,000 clones, of which around 80% were seen once. Of the sample, about 1.5% falls within the top ten clones. Source material: PBMCs. The receptors come from a woman in her twenties or thirties in good health and CMV-seropositive.

The genes are TRBV29-1 and TRBJ2-3; D is possibly TRBD2 (6 bases). Germline assignment: CDR1 SQVTM and CDR2 ANQGSEA. V was clipped by 7 bases and J by 0 bases, with 11 bases between them. The CDR3 has 13 amino acids. This CDR3 is CSARDLSTDTQYF. The CDR3 coding sequence is TGCAGCGCCCGGGACTTGAGCACAGATACGCAGTATTTT.

This clone was seen only a few times. In DNA form, the CDR3 reads TGTGCCAGCAGCGCGCGACTAGCGGGAGGCCCATCAGATACGCAGTATTTT. Protein sequence: CASSARLAGGPSDTQYF. The chain uses TRBV7-9 and TRBJ2-3, with 13 bases fitting TRBD2. J was trimmed by 4 bases and V by 5 bases; bases with no gene match: 9. The CDR3 has 17 residues. CDR1 and CDR2 (germline): SEHNR, FQNEAQ (reference sequence).

The chain joins TRBV28 to TRBJ2-3; D unresolved. CDR3 length equals 12 residues. Per germline, CDR1 MDHEN and CDR2 SYDVKM. Trimming stripped 10 bases from V and 4 bases from J, with 12 bases between. CDR3 DNA: TGTGCCACCACCAGGTGGGCAGATACGCAGTATTTT. Protein product: CATTRWADTQYF.

V and J are TRBV15 and TRBJ2-1, with 8 positions matching TRBD2. The J segment lost 2 bases and the V segment lost 11 bases, leaving 8 bases of the junction unmatched. This CDR3 is built from 14 residues. Germline CDR1 and CDR2: LNHNV and YYDKDF (reference sequence). CDR3 bases: TGTGCCGGGACTGGCGGGAGGCCCTACAATGAGCAGTTCTTC. Translation: CAGTGGRPYNEQFF.

This clone ranks as medium-sized. The chain uses TRBV5-1 and TRBJ1-1, with TRBD1 identical over 9 bases. The CDR3 is 16 residues long. Germline V CDR1 and CDR2: SGHRS, YFSETQ. After removal of 2 bases from V and 3 bases from J, the junction contained 8 bases not matched to a gene. CDR3 bases: TGCGCCAGCAGCTTTTACAGGGGGCGCGGGTACACTGAAGCTTTCTTT. Protein sequence: CASSFYRGRGYTEAFF. The variable domain in full, completed from reference TRBV5-1 and TRBJ1-1, reads KAGVTQTPRYLIKTRGQQVTLSCSPISGHRSVSWYQQTPGQGLQFLFEYFSETQRNKGNFPGRFSGRQFSNSRSEMNVSTLELGDSALYLCASSFYRGRGYTEAFFGQGTRLTVV.

The sample holds one count of this clone. The chain is built from TRBV19 and TRBJ1-2, with 7 bases fitting TRBD1. Germline V CDR1 and CDR2: LNHDA, SQIVND (reference sequence). The CDR3 contains 14 residues. The trim removed 3 bases at V and 5 bases at J, leaving 6 bases unmatched. Here the CDR3 DNA reads TGTGCCAGTAGTATTAAGGGGGCAGGGTATGGCTACACCTTC. Protein: CASSIKGAGYGYTF.

This sequence joins TRBV5-1 and TRBJ2-1, with TRBD2 matching 8 bases. The CDR3 runs 15 residues. The germline CDR1 and CDR2 sequences are SGHRS and YFSETQ. Trimming removed 2 bases from V and 2 bases from J; junction bases left unmatched: 3. CDR3 in amino acids: CASSLSGSTYNEQFF. The CDR3 DNA is TGCGCCAGCAGCTTAAGCGGGAGCACCTACAATGAGCAGTTCTTC. The whole variable domain, remainder taken from reference TRBV5-1 and TRBJ2-1, is KAGVTQTPRYLIKTRGQQVTLSCSPISGHRSVSWYQQTPGQGLQFLFEYFSETQRNKGNFPGRFSGRQFSNSRSEMNVSTLELGDSALYLCASSLSGSTYNEQFFGPGTRLTVL.

The table lists this clone with a few counts. The V call is TRBV5-1, the J call TRBJ2-7, with 9 bases that match TRBD1. CDR1 is SGHRS and CDR2 is YFSETQ in the germline V gene. The CDR3 is made up of 15 amino acids. V was clipped by 8 bases and J by 2 bases; unmatched bases: 11. The CDR3 DNA reads as TGCGCCAGGACTCAACCCGGGACAGGGACCTACGAGCAGTACTTC. This encodes CARTQPGTGTYEQYF.

The rearrangement links TRBV30 to TRBJ1-1, with 7 positions matching TRBD1. V shed 3 bases, J shed 0 bases, and the junction held 4 bases outside the gene matches. The CDR3 contains 14 residues. CDR1 is GTSNPN, CDR2 SVGIG, per germline (reference sequence). CDR3 sequence (DNA): TGTGCCTGGAGCAGGGACAGAATGAACACTGAAGCTTTCTTT. Translated: CAWSRDRMNTEAFF.

This clone appeared a few times. The rearrangement joins TRBV19 to TRBJ2-7; D possibly corresponds to TRBD1 (6 bases). Germline CDR1 reads LNHDA; CDR2 reads SQIVND (reference sequence). The V end lost 7 bases, the J end lost 5 bases, and 12 bases lay between the germline ends. The CDR3 extends over 12 amino acids. The CDR3 DNA sequence: TGTGCCAGTATGCAGGGGCCCCACGAGCAGTACTTC. Translated: CASMQGPHEQYF.

The chain couples TRBV2 to TRBJ1-3, with a tentative D call TRBD1 (6 bases). There are 13 residues in the CDR3. Germline lookup yields CDR1 SNHLY and CDR2 FYNNEI. Trimming removed 10 bases at V and 2 bases at J, with 12 bases between. CDR3 protein: CAIDRFTGNTIYF. DNA of the CDR3: TGTGCCATAGACAGGTTCACTGGAAACACCATATATTTT.

The CDR3 loop is CAISLGTERYGYTF. The CDR3, as DNA: TGTGCCATCAGCCTCGGGACAGAGCGTTATGGCTACACCTTC. The chain joins TRBV10-3 to TRBJ1-2; 7 bases align to TRBD1. The germline gives CDR1 ENHRY, CDR2 SYGVKD. The CDR3 totals 14 residues. J gave up 5 bases and V 6 bases, and 9 bases lay outside the gene matches.

This sequence joins TRBV15 and TRBJ2-2; no reliable D call. Deletions cut 0 bases from V and 4 bases from J, with 6 bases between. CDR1 is LNHNV, CDR2 YYDKDF, per germline (reference sequence). The CDR3 contains 14 residues. Here the CDR3 reads CATSRDVGTGELFF. In nucleotides, the CDR3 is TGTGCCACCAGCAGAGATGTCGGCACCGGGGAGCTGTTTTTT.

V and J are TRBV6-5 and TRBJ2-7; a weak D match, TRBD1 (7 bases). Trimming removed 5 bases at V and 0 bases at J, with 14 bases between. The CDR3 extends over 15 amino acids. Germline loops: CDR1 MNHEY, CDR2 SVGAGI. The CDR3 is CASSQGGLLSYEQYF. DNA of the CDR3: TGTGCCAGCAGTCAGGGGGGACTCCTCTCCTACGAGCAGTACTTC.